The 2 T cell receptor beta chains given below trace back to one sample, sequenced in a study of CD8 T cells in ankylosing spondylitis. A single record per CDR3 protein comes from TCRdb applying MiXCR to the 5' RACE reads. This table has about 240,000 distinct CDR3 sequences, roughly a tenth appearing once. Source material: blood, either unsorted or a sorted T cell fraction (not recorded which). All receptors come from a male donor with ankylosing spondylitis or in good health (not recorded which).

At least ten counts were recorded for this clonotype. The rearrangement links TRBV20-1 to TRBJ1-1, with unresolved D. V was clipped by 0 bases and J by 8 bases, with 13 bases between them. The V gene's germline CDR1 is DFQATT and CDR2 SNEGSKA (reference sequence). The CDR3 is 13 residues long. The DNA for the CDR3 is TGCAGTGCTAGAGATCTTCAGACGGGGGAAGCTTTCTTT. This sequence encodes CSARDLQTGEAFF.

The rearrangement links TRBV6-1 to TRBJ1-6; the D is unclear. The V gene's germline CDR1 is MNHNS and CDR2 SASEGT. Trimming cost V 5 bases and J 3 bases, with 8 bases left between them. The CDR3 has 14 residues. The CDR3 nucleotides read TGTGCCAGCAGTATCGGGAACTATAATTCACCCCTCCACTTT. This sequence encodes CASSIGNYNSPLHF.